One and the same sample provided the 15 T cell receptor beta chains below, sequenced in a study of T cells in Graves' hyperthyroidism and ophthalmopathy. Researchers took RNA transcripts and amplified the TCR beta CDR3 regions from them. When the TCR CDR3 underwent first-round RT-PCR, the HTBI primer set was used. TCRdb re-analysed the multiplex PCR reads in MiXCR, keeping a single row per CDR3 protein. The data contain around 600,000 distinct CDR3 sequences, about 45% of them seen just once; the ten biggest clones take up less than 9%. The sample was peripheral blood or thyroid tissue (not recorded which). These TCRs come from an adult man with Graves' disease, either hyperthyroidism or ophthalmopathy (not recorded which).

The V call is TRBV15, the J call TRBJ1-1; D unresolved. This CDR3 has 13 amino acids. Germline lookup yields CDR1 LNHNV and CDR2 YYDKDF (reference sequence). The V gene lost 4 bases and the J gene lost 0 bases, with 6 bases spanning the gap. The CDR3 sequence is CATSNLMNTEAFF. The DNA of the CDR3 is TGTGCCACCAGCAATTTGATGAACACTGAAGCTTTCTTT.

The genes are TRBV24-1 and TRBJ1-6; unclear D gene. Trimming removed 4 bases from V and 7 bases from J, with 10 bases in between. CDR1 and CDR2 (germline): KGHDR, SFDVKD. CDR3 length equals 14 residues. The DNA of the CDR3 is TGTGCCACCAGTGACCCGAAGACAAATTCACCCCTCCACTTT. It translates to CATSDPKTNSPLHF.

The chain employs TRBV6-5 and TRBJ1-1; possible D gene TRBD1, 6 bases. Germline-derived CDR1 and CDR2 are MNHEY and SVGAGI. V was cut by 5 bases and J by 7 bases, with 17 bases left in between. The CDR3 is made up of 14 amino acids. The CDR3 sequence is CASSKGRGRDEAFF. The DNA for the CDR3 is TGTGCCAGCAGTAAAGGCAGGGGTCGGGATGAAGCTTTCTTT.

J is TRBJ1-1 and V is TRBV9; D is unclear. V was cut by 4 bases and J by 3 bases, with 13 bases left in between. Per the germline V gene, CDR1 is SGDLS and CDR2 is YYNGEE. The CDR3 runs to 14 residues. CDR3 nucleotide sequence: TGTGCCAGCAGCCCCCTCCGGTCCGACACTGAAGCTTTCTTT. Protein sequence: CASSPLRSDTEAFF.

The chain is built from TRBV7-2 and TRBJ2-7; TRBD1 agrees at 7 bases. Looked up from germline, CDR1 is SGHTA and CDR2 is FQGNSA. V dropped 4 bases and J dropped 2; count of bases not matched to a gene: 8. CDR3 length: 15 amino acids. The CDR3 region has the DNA TGTGCCAGCAGCTCCGGAAGGGACAGACCCTACGAGCAGTACTTC. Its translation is CASSSGRDRPYEQYF.

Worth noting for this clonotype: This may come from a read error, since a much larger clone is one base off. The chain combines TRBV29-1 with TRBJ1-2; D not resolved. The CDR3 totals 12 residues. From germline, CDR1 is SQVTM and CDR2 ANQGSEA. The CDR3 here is CSVEEANYRYTF. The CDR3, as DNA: TGCAGCGTTGAAGAAGCTAACTATCGCTACACCTTC.

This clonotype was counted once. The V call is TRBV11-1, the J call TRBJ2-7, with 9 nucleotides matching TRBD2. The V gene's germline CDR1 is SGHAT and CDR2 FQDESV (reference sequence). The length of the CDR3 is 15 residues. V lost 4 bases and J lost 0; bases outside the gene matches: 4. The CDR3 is CASSSGGGDSYEQYF. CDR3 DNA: TGTGCCAGCAGCTCTGGCGGGGGGGACTCCTACGAGCAGTACTTC.

The CDR3 coding sequence is TGCAGCGTCGTGGGACAGCCCCAGCATTTT. The encoded protein is CSVVGQPQHF. The V gene is TRBV29-1, the J gene TRBJ1-5; no reliable D call. The germline V gene encodes CDR1 SQVTM and CDR2 ANQGSEA. The CDR3 length is 10 residues. V lost 6 bases to trimming and J lost 7 bases, with 7 bases between them.

CDR3 in DNA: TGTGCCAGTAGTAAGGACAGTCTGAACACTGAAGCTTTCTTT. Its translation is CASSKDSLNTEAFF. This chain joins TRBV19 and TRBJ1-1, with D perhaps TRBD1 (6 bases). Germline V CDR1 and CDR2: LNHDA, SQIVND (reference sequence). Trimming cost V 4 bases and J 0 bases, with 9 bases left between them. This CDR3 contains 14 residues.

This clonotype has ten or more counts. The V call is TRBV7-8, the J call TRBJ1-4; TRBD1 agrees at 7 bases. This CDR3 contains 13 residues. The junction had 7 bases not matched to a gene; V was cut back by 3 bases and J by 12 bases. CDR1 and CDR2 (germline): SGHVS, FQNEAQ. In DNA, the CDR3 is TGTGCCAGCAGCTTGCAAGGGGGCGGGGAACTGTTTTTT. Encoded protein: CASSLQGGGELFF.

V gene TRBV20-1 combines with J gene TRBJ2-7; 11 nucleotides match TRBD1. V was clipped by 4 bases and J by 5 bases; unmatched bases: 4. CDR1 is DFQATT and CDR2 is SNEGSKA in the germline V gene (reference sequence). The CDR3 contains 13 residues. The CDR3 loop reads CSATGTGGHEQYF. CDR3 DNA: TGCAGTGCTACCGGGACAGGGGGACACGAGCAGTACTTC.

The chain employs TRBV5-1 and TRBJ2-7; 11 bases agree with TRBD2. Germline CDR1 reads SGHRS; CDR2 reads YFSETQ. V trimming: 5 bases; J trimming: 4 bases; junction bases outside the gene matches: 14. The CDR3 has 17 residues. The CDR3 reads CASRGEGLAGYGYEQYF. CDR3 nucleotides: TGCGCCAGCAGAGGGGAAGGACTAGCGGGTTATGGTTACGAGCAGTACTTC.

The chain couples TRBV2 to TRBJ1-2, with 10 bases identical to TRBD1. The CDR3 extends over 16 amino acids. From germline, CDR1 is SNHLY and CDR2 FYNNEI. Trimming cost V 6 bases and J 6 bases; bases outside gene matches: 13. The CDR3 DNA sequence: TGTGCCAGCAGCAACCTCCGGGACAGGGGACTTCATGGCTACACCTTC. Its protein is CASSNLRDRGLHGYTF.

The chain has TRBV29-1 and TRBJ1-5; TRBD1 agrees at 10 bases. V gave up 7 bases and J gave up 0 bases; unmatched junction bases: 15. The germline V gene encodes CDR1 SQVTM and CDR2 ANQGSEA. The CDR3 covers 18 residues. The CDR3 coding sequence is TGCAGCGACTTAGGGACAGGGGTCCCCAATTATAGCAATCAGCCCCAGCATTTT. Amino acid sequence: CSDLGTGVPNYSNQPQHF. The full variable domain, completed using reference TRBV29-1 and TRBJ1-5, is SAVISQKPSRDICQRGTSLTIQCQVDSQVTMMFWYRQQPGQSLTLIATANQGSEATYESGFVIDKFPISRPNLTFSTLTVSNMSPEDSSIYLCSDLGTGVPNYSNQPQHFGDGTRLSIL.

In nucleotides, the CDR3 is TGTGCCAGCAGCTCTCAGGGGGCGGATGAAAAACTGTTTTTT. Encoded protein: CASSSQGADEKLFF. The chain links TRBV7-9 to TRBJ1-4; 8 bases are shared with TRBD1. V was clipped by 4 bases and J by 6 bases; unmatched bases: 4. CDR3 length: 14 amino acids. CDR1 and CDR2 (germline): SEHNR, FQNEAQ (reference sequence).